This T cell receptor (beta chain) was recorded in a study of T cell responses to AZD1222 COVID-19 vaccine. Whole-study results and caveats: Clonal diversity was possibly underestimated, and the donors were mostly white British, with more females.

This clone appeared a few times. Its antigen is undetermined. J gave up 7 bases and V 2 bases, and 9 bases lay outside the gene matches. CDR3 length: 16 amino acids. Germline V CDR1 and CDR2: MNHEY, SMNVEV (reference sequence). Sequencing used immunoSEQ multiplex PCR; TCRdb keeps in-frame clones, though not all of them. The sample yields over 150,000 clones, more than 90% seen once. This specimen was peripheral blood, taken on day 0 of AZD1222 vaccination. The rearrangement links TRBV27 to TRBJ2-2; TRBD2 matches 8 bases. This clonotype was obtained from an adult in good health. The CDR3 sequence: CASSLGTGLGYGELFF. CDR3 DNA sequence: TGTGCCAGCAGTTTAGGGACGGGACTAGGGTACGGGGAGCTGTTTTTT.